A single T cell receptor (beta chain) is shown here with its context. The target antigen is unknown. Other nucleotide sequences in the sample specify the same CDR3. Germline-derived CDR1 and CDR2 are MNHEY and SMNVEV (reference sequence). This CDR3 has 12 residues. Trimming took off 6 bases at V and 6 bases at J, with 8 bases between the two ends. This sample was taken from a study of OX40 agonist ivuxolimab in advanced cancers. Study background: The mean age was roughly 60 years, ranging from about 20 to 90, with over 70% of participants male. Previous treatment with anti-PD-1, anti-PD-L1 or anti-CTLA-4 therapy was allowed; approximately 40% had received some.

Clones were read by immunoSEQ multiplex PCR, and TCRdb kept only the in-frame ones, dropping some. Found here are over 25,000 clones, about 85% of them singletons; the top ten hold about 44%. Study-wide points: Among T cells, CD8+ cells averaged more expanded clones than CD4+ cells.

This clonotype originated in an adult with an advanced solid tumor such as melanoma, head and neck, liver or kidney cancer. The chain recombines TRBV27 with TRBJ1-4, with unresolved D. The sequences come from CD4+ or CD8+ T cells sorted from blood, collected in a trial of the OX40 agonist ivuxolimab. CDR3 residues: CASRGGHEKLFF. The CDR3 coding sequence is TGTGCCAGCAGGGGAGGCCATGAAAAACTGTTTTTT.